The clone carrying this T cell receptor (beta chain) was observed once. The antigen remains undetermined. The V end was cut by 5 bases, the J end by 4 bases, with 15 bases between. The CDR3 totals 14 residues. Germline CDR1 SGHVS, CDR2 FQNEAQ. The data stem from a study of long-term antiretroviral therapy in people with HIV. Broader study findings: ART adherence, viral resistance and therapy changes went unrecorded. At every time point, clones expanded before ART dominated the repertoire. Sampling of blood ran from 2004 to 2017, and older ART regimens were possibly in use.

Researchers report immunoSEQ v3.0 was run at survey level. Roughly 40,000-55,000 T-cell genomes per sample were the sequencing target. The assay was immunoSEQ multiplex PCR, and TCRdb's table has in-frame clones only and misses some. The sample holds over 15,000 clones, around four fifths seen once. The starting material was unsorted PBMCs, obtained 2.1 years after starting antiretroviral therapy. The sequence was collected from a man in his forties with HIV. This chain connects TRBV7-8 to TRBJ2-7; D is perhaps TRBD1 (6 bases). The CDR3 DNA reads as TGTGCCAGCAGCCGCCAACGGACAGTTTACGAGCAGTACTTC. Translated, it gives CASSRQRTVYEQYF. Together with reference TRBV7-8 and TRBJ2-7, the CDR3 gives the full variable domain: GAGVSQSPRYKVAKRGQDVALRCDPISGHVSLFWYQQALGQGPEFLTYFQNEAQLDKSGLPSDRFFAERPEGSVSTLKIQRTQQEDSAVYLCASSRQRTVYEQYFGPGTRLTVT.